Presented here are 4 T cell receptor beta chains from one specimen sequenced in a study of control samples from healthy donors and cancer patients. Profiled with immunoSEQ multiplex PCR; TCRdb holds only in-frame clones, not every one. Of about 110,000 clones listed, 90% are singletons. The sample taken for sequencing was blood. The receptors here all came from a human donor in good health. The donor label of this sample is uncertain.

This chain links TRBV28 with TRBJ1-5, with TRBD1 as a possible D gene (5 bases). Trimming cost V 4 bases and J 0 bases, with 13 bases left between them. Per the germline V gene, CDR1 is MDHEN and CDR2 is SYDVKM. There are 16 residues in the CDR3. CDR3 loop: CASSWVTVYSNQPQHF. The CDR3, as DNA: TGTGCCAGCAGTTGGGTGACAGTTTATAGCAATCAGCCCCAGCATTTT.

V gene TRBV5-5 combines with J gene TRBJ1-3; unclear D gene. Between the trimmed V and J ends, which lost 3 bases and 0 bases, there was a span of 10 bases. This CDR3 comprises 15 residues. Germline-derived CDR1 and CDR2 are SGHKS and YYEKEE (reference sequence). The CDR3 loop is CASSWALVSGNTIYF. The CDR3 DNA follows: TGTGCCAGCAGCTGGGCTTTGGTCTCTGGAAACACCATATATTTT.

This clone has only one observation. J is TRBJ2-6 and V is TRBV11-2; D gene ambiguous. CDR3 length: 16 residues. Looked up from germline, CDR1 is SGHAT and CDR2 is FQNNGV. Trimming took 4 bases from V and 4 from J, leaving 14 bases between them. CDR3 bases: TGTGCCAGCAGCTATAGTTTGGGTTCCGGGGCCAACGTCCTGACTTTC. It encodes CASSYSLGSGANVLTF.

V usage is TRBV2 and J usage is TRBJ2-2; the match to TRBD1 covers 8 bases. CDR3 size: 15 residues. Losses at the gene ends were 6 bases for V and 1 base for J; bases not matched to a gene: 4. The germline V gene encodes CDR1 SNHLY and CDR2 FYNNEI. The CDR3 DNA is TGTGCCAGCAGAACTGACAGGGGGAACACCGGGGAGCTGTTTTTT. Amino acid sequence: CASRTDRGNTGELFF.